Here is one T cell receptor (beta chain) with its context. No antigen is known for it. The entry originates in a study of long-term antiretroviral therapy in people with HIV. The study, taken as a whole, reports: Every time point showed a repertoire led by clones expanded before ART. Blood in the study was drawn between about 2004 and 2017, possibly under older ART regimens, which may be less effective than current ones.

It was version v3.0 of the immunoSEQ assay that was run at survey level. The protocol was immunoSEQ multiplex PCR, while the TCRdb copy is restricted to in-frame clones and leaves out a portion. The table shows around 35,000 clones, with about 95% occurring only once. Germline CDR1 and CDR2: MNHEY and SVGAGI. This CDR3 comprises 14 residues. V lost 2 bases and J 0 bases, leaving 7 bases between the germline ends. The sample consisted of unsorted PBMCs, taken 6.6 years after starting antiretroviral therapy. The chain has TRBV6-5 and TRBJ1-1; D remains ambiguous. This sequence originates from a man aged 25-45 years with HIV. The CDR3 is CASSYGQVNTEAFF. The CDR3 region has the DNA TGTGCCAGCAGTTACGGGCAGGTGAACACTGAAGCTTTCTTT.